This T cell receptor (beta chain) stems from a study of blood T cell repertoires in COVID-19 (dated by TCRdb to about 2020). With regard to the full study: Samples covering the acute and convalescent phases of COVID-19 were provided by collaborators in the United States, Italy and Spain. The prospective study material was composed of cDNA or gDNA derived from T cells, B-cell-depleted T cells, or PBMCs. Deeply sampled blood TCRbeta repertoires from subjects exposed to, actively infected with, or recovered from COVID-19 were included in the dataset. The repertoires were released in a freely available public database meant as a resource for research on the immune response to SARS-CoV-2. Samples were obtained from the ongoing ImmuneRACE study (first 160 participants) and from about 1,300 subjects provided by 6 global collaborators. A de-identified subject ID, COVID-19 status, age in years and sex were almost always included in the sample metadata. Where available, HLA class I and class II types were taken from metadata supplied by the sample provider and were not determined by assay-based typing.

Overall study results and their limits: The amount of clinical and demographic metadata varied by source and participant and was provided uncurated.

V is cut by 5 bases and J by 2 bases, and the space between the germline ends is 10 bases. The CDR3 runs 15 residues from the cysteine to the phenylalanine. Just CDR3 DNA is preserved here, 45 bases in frame from base 1. From the germline V gene (reference sequence), CDR1 is LNHDA and CDR2 is SQIVND. Whole blood was collected in K2EDTA tubes by collaborating institutions according to the institutions' own protocols. For TCRbeta analysis, collaborators shipped samples in one of three forms: frozen whole blood, isolated PBMCs, or DNA extracted from either of those sample types. Comments on this clone: No cognate antigen has been identified for it. It has no much larger one-base neighbor in the sample; base qualities were not kept.

TCRbeta CDR3 regions were amplified from genomic DNA by means of the immunoSEQ Assay, a bias-controlled multiplex PCR. Regarding the original processing steps: Within the assay, amplification of reference gene primers was used to estimate how many nucleated cells each sample contained. To quantify the absolute abundance of each unique TCRbeta CDR3 rearrangement, sequence reads were collapsed and filtered. For each sample, productive Simpson clonality was calculated as the square root of Simpson's diversity index across productive rearrangements. TCRdb carries this immuneACCESS record with in-frame sequences only. Its versions omit some clonotypes, under half of them owing to an unresolved V gene in the studies checked, with the rest unexplained. V, J and clone size are taken as reported in that table, and D and trimming were inferred from the DNA itself. The sample table records about 94,000 clones; roughly 80% of these occur just once. The ten largest clones capture 15% to 20% of the sample.

The chain couples TRBV19 to TRBJ2-6, and perhaps TRBD1 as D gene, on 6 matching bases. Sequences were obtained from peripheral blood. The receptor's source is a human donor in a cohort sampled during active COVID-19. The DNA sequence is TGTGCCAGTAGTCCAGGGGTCCCTGGGGCCAACGTCCTGACTTTC. This translates into CASSPGVPGANVLTF.